This T cell receptor (beta chain) was recorded in a study of T-cell reconstitution after alpha-beta-depleted transplantation in children. This clonotype occurred a few times. This CDR3 is built from 14 residues. After removal of 0 bases from V and 5 bases from J, the junction contained 1 base not matched to a gene. Germline V CDR1 and CDR2: SGDLS, YYNGEE. The TCRbeta library was prepared with unique molecular identifiers. TCRdb independently ran MiXCR on the PCR reads; one entry per CDR3 protein. The sample contains hundreds of thousands of distinct CDR3 sequences, around 25% of which appear only once.

The rearrangement joins TRBV9 to TRBJ2-5; TRBD2 aligns across 10 bases. Sequenced material: PBMCs, mostly from graft donor cells, taken 360 days after TCRalphabeta/CD19-depleted stem cell transplant. The TCR was taken from a female patient aged 2 to 10 who had a stem cell transplant for congenital amegakaryocytic thrombocytopenia, so the T cells may come from the graft donor. CDR3 sequence: CASSVVAGGETQYF. DNA for the CDR3: TGTGCCAGCAGCGTAGTAGCGGGAGGCGAGACCCAGTACTTC.